This T cell receptor beta chain was found in a study of a mutant IDH1 vaccine in newly diagnosed glioma. Findings of the study overall: Seemingly, pseudoprogression had no relation to changes in the top peripheral T cell clonotypes.

Time point specified: week 11, during vaccination. The content of each vaccine dose was 300 ug of mutant IDH1 20-mer peptide, and topical imiquimod accompanied it. CDR1 is SGHNT and CDR2 is YYREEE in the germline V gene (reference sequence). The J segment lost 6 bases and the V segment lost 4 bases, leaving 14 bases of the junction unmatched. The CDR3 consists of 17 residues. Clones were read by immunoSEQ multiplex PCR, and TCRdb kept only the in-frame ones, dropping some. The profile shows around 62,000 clones, approximately 89% of them singletons. With regard to this clone: Antigen specificity is unknown.

The specimen comprised PBMCs, sampled from a glioma patient whose treatment included an IDH1 peptide vaccine. This sequence originates from a man aged 35-49 years with glioma. The chain recombines TRBV5-4 with TRBJ2-7; 12 bases map to TRBD2. CDR3 bases: TGTGCCAGCAGCCCTACCCTAGCGGGAGGGCCTCAGGTCGAGCAGTACTTC. Translating gives CASSPTLAGGPQVEQYF. Variable domain in full (rest from reference TRBV5-4 and TRBJ2-7): ETGVTQSPTHLIKTRGQQVTLRCSSQSGHNTVSWYQQALGQGPQFIFQYYREEENGRGNFPPRFSGLQFPNYSSELNVNALELDDSALYLCASSPTLAGGPQVEQYFGPGTRLTVT.